What follows are 7 T cell receptor beta chains derived from one specimen sequenced in a study of Graves' ophthalmopathy and Graves' hyperthyroidism. From RNA, the CDR3 regions of TCR beta chains were amplified and sequenced. HTBI primers served in a first-round RT-PCR, which a second-round multiplex PCR followed. TCRdb reanalysed the multiplex PCR reads using MiXCR and keeps one entry per CDR3 protein. The sample yields around 520,000 distinct CDR3 sequences, roughly 40% seen once. Sequenced: peripheral blood or thyroid tissue (not recorded which). The receptors derive from an adult man with Graves' hyperthyroidism.

To note about this clonotype: This could be a read error, since a much larger clone is one nucleotide away. V and J are TRBV5-1 and TRBJ1-3; D gene uncertain. The CDR3 is 13 amino acids. Germline V gene sequence: CDR1 SGHRS, CDR2 YFSETQ. The V end was cut by 2 bases, the J end by 4 bases, with 7 bases between. CDR3: CASSFFRGNTIYF. The CDR3 coding sequence is TGCGCCAGCAGCTTCTTTAGGGGAAACACCATATATTTT.

The sample holds a few counts of this clonotype. V and J are TRBV7-9 and TRBJ1-2, with a tentative D call TRBD1 (5 bases). Trimming removed 7 bases at V and 4 bases at J, with 16 bases between. CDR3 length: 14 amino acids. From germline, CDR1 is SEHNR and CDR2 FQNEAQ (reference sequence). Written as DNA, the CDR3 is TGTGCCAGCAACTCCATCCGACAGCCCTATGGCTACACCTTC. Translation: CASNSIRQPYGYTF.

This clonotype was seen repeatedly, ten times or more. The rearrangement joins TRBV14 to TRBJ1-4, with D tentatively TRBD1 (5 bases). V lost 4 bases to trimming and J lost 8 bases, with 14 bases between them. The CDR3 sequence is 14 residues long. Looked up from germline, CDR1 is SGHDN and CDR2 is FVKESK. The CDR3 spells CASSRGGLGEKLFF. As DNA, the CDR3 is TGTGCCAGCAGCCGGGGCGGCTTGGGGGAAAAACTGTTTTTT. Using reference TRBV14 and TRBJ1-4 for the parts outside the CDR3, the full variable domain is EAGVTQFPSHSVIEKGQTVTLRCDPISGHDNLYWYRRVMGKEIKFLLHFVKESKQDESGMPNNRFLAERTGGTYSTLKVQPAELEDSGVYFCASSRGGLGEKLFFGSGTQLSVL.

This clonotype was detected ten times or more. V gene TRBV4-1 combines with J gene TRBJ2-5, with no clear D. The CDR3 contains 14 residues. Trimming took off 0 bases at V and 1 base at J, with 6 bases between the two ends. CDR1 is MGHRA and CDR2 is YSYEKL in the germline V gene. CDR3 DNA: TGCGCCAGCAGCCAAGAGAGGTTCCAAGAGACCCAGTACTTC. This gives the protein CASSQERFQETQYF.

With respect to this clonotype: Given a much more abundant clone one base away, this may be a read error. The chain uses TRBV2 and TRBJ2-7; tentative D call: TRBD1 (6 bases). Per the germline V gene, CDR1 is SNHLY and CDR2 is FYNNEI. The CDR3 spans 15 residues. CDR3 residues: CASSEGTANLAERYF. In DNA form, the CDR3 reads TGTGCCAGCAGTGAAGGGACAGCTAATCTCGCCGAGCGGTACTTC.

This clonotype was counted at least ten times. The rearrangement joins TRBV12-3 or TRBV12-4 to TRBJ1-6; D is uncertain. CDR3 length: 14 residues. The germline V and J ends were trimmed by 4 bases and 4 bases, with 8 bases remaining between them. The CDR3 sequence: CASSSPEYNSPLHF. The DNA of the CDR3 is TGTGCCAGCAGTTCACCAGAGTATAATTCACCCCTCCACTTT.

This clonotype appeared a single time. One end of the junction does not line up with germline, which may come from a read error. DNA of the CDR3: TGTGCCAGCAGTTTACAGGTTCCCGAGCAGTACTTC. As protein: CASSLQVPEQYF. This sequence joins TRBV10-3 and TRBJ2-7; possible D gene TRBD1, 5 bases. This CDR3 contains 12 residues. Germline V gene lookup returns CDR1 ENHRY and CDR2 SYGVKD.